What follows is one TCR beta chain and its context. This CDR3 region has 17 residues. The V gene lost 2 bases and the J gene lost 0 bases, with 16 bases spanning the gap. In germline, CDR1 is MNHNS, CDR2 SASEGT. The data belong to a study of blood T cell repertoires in COVID-19. Whole-study context: COVID-19 samples, acute and convalescent, were from the United States, Italy and Spain. Sources were T cells, B-cell-depleted T cells, or PBMCs; the material itself was cDNA or gDNA.

In the study's own analysis: Reference gene primers were amplified, and this amplification served to estimate nucleated cell counts. Data came from immunoSEQ multiplex PCR; TCRdb stores just in-frame clones and leaves some out. From that table come the V and J calls and clone size; the DNA was used to work out D and trimming. The profile shows some 8,100 clones, about 90% of them singletons. The sequenced sample was peripheral blood. This receptor was identified in a woman between 50 and 59 years old with active COVID-19. V usage is TRBV6-1 and J usage is TRBJ2-5; D unresolved. DNA for the CDR3: TGTGCCAGCAGTGAAATTTGGCTAGACTCGTACCAAGAGACCCAGTACTTC. It specifies CASSEIWLDSYQETQYF.